The 26 T cell receptor beta chains listed next were all sequenced from one sample in a study of blood T cells in healthy people across ages. With a J-beta primer mix and a sample-barcoded 5' primer, a second PCR ran about 7 to 12 cycles. TCRdb re-called the 5' RACE reads through MiXCR, storing one row per CDR3 protein. The sample contains roughly 1.6 million distinct CDR3 sequences, about 31% of which appear only once. Sequencing was done on a sample of blood. Receptor source: a woman in her 30s in good health.

This chain connects TRBV5-4 to TRBJ1-2, with 7 bases aligning to TRBD1. The length of the CDR3 is 14 residues. Unmatched junction bases numbered 9, after V lost 4 bases and J lost 6 bases. Germline V gene data show CDR1 as SGHNT and CDR2 as YYREEE (reference sequence). DNA for the CDR3: TGTGCCAGCAGCCCAAGGGACAGTAGCCATGGCTACACCTTC. This codes for CASSPRDSSHGYTF.

The CDR3 coding sequence is TGCAGTGCTAGTGGGACTAGCGGGGGGCGGGGACAAGAGACCCAGTACTTC. Its translation is CSASGTSGGRGQETQYF. V is TRBV20-1 and J is TRBJ2-5, with TRBD2 matching 15 bases. CDR1 DFQATT and CDR2 SNEGSKA come from the germline V gene (reference sequence). The CDR3 contains 17 residues. V shed 3 bases and J 2 bases; nucleotides not matched to a gene: 7.

This chain links TRBV2 with TRBJ2-7; a possible D gene is TRBD1 (5 bases). The CDR3 extends over 14 amino acids. Trimming took off 7 bases at V and 6 bases at J, with 19 bases between the two ends. Germline V gene lookup returns CDR1 SNHLY and CDR2 FYNNEI. In nucleotides, the CDR3 is TGTGCCAGCACCCTTGGAGCGTTAGGGGTCGAGCAGTACTTC. Translating it yields CASTLGALGVEQYF.

The gene calls are TRBV28 and TRBJ2-7; 9 positions agree with TRBD2. Trimming cost V 5 bases and J 5 bases; bases outside gene matches: 13. CDR3 length equals 16 residues. Germline assignment: CDR1 MDHEN and CDR2 SYDVKM. The CDR3 is CASSTRAGGAMDEQYF. The CDR3 coding sequence is TGTGCCAGCAGTACCCGCGCGGGGGGGGCTATGGACGAGCAGTACTTC.

This rearrangement joins TRBV24-1 to TRBJ2-1; no reliable D call. In germline, CDR1 is KGHDR, CDR2 SFDVKD. V lost 5 bases to trimming and J lost 0 bases, with 7 bases between them. This CDR3 is built from 14 residues. This CDR3 is CATSGVSSYNEQFF. CDR3 sequence (DNA): TGTGCCACCAGTGGCGTCAGCTCCTACAATGAGCAGTTCTTC.

The chain links TRBV3-1 to TRBJ2-3; TRBD2 matches at 8 bases. With V trimmed by 7 bases and J by 0 bases, 6 bases remained unmatched. Germline values: CDR1 LGHDT, CDR2 YNNKEL (reference sequence). This CDR3 is built from 15 residues. This CDR3 reads CASTRTSSSTDTQYF. As DNA, the CDR3 is TGTGCCAGCACCCGGACTAGCAGTAGCACAGATACGCAGTATTTT.

Regarding this clonotype: A much bigger clone sits one base away, suggesting this may be a read error. The rearrangement uses TRBV5-6 and TRBJ2-1; D perhaps matches TRBD1 (6 bases). This CDR3 is 15 amino acids long. CDR1 is SGHDT and CDR2 is YYEEEE in the germline V gene. The germline V and J ends were trimmed by 6 bases and 5 bases, with 18 bases remaining between them. The CDR3 DNA sequence: TGTGCCAGCAACCCCACAGGGCCCGGTAACAATGAGCAGTTCTTC. This sequence encodes CASNPTGPGNNEQFF.

The chain employs TRBV4-1 and TRBJ2-7; 10 bases map to TRBD1. V trimming: 1 base; J trimming: 5 bases; junction bases outside the gene matches: 29. This CDR3 contains 23 residues. Looked up from germline, CDR1 is MGHRA and CDR2 is YSYEKL. The CDR3 sequence: CASSQVFRGRDRGLGGIPHEQYF. DNA of the CDR3: TGCGCCAGCAGCCAAGTTTTCCGTGGTAGGGACAGGGGATTGGGCGGGATCCCCCACGAGCAGTACTTC.

There are a few counts of this clonotype. The chain is built from TRBV28 and TRBJ1-2; no clear D gene. Germline V lookup: CDR1 MDHEN, CDR2 SYDVKM. Trimming left V 3 bases short and J 6 bases short, with 5 bases between. This CDR3 comprises 11 residues. Here the CDR3 DNA reads TGTGCCAGCAGTTTTGAGGATGGCTACACCTTC. Protein sequence: CASSFEDGYTF.

The chain is built from TRBV7-3 and TRBJ2-7; D assignment may be TRBD1 or TRBD2 (5 bases each). Germline CDR1 SGHTA, CDR2 FQGTGA. V was pared by 6 bases and J by 3 bases, with 12 bases between. The CDR3 contains 13 residues. The chain's CDR3 is CASSKGPGYEQYF. DNA for the CDR3: TGTGCCAGCAGTAAGGGACCGGGCTACGAGCAGTACTTC.

This clonotype was observed a handful of times. This sequence joins TRBV7-9 and TRBJ1-1, with D possibly matching TRBD1 (6 bases). The CDR3 consists of 16 residues. Germline V CDR1 and CDR2: SEHNR, FQNEAQ (reference sequence). V was clipped by 7 bases and J by 2 bases, with 20 bases between them. The CDR3 coding sequence is TGTGCCAGCACTACAGCGGCGGGGGGGCCAAACACTGAAGCTTTCTTT. Its translation is CASTTAAGGPNTEAFF.

To note about this clonotype: Possible read error: a much larger clone is one base away. The genes are TRBV20-1 and TRBJ2-7, with D uncertain. V was clipped by 7 bases and J by 1 base, with 8 bases between them. CDR3 size: 11 residues. Per the germline V gene, CDR1 is DFQATT and CDR2 is SNEGSKA (reference sequence). CDR3 protein: CSGKSSYEQYF. CDR3 in DNA: TGCAGTGGCAAGTCTTCCTACGAGCAGTACTTC.

In this sample, this clonotype turned up a few times. The chain has TRBV2 and TRBJ2-3; D call uncertain. This CDR3 has 16 amino acids. The V gene's germline CDR1 is SNHLY and CDR2 FYNNEI. Trimming removed 6 bases at V and 3 bases at J, with 19 bases between. Here the CDR3 DNA reads TGTGCCAGCAGGGATTTTGGCGCGGTCCGAACAGATACGCAGTATTTT. Protein sequence: CASRDFGAVRTDTQYF.

This clonotype occurred a few times. CDR3 residues: CASGGSPLHF. The CDR3 DNA follows: TGTGCCAGCGGGGGCTCACCCCTCCACTTT. The V call is TRBV6-5, the J call TRBJ1-6; tentatively, D is TRBD1 (6 bases). The CDR3 length is 10 residues. Germline CDR1 and CDR2: MNHEY and SVGAGI. V lost 8 bases and J 10 bases, leaving 6 bases between the germline ends.

V gene TRBV6-5 combines with J gene TRBJ1-1; 7 bases match TRBD1. V trimming: 7 bases; J trimming: 7 bases; junction bases outside the gene matches: 6. From germline, CDR1 is MNHEY and CDR2 SVGAGI. The CDR3 loop spans 12 amino acids. The CDR3 spells CASNRQGHEAFF. As DNA, the CDR3 is TGTGCCAGCAACCGACAGGGTCATGAAGCTTTCTTT.

The chain links TRBV21-1 to TRBJ2-3; TRBD2 is the table's D call, not checked against the DNA. TRBV21-1 is a documented pseudogene. The CDR3 runs to 21 residues. The CDR3 region is CVSSKEASRLAGAPITDTQYF. The CDR3 coding sequence is TGTGTCAGCAGCAAAGAAGCGTCCCGACTAGCGGGAGCCCCCATCACAGATACGCAGTATTTT.

This clonotype has just a few counts. V usage is TRBV6-1 and J usage is TRBJ1-1; tentatively, D is TRBD1 (5 bases). Trimming removed 1 base at V and 6 bases at J, with 12 bases between. Germline V CDR1 and CDR2: MNHNS, SASEGT. This CDR3 comprises 14 residues. CDR3 in amino acids: CASSEVGVGAEAFF. The CDR3 coding sequence is TGTGCCAGCAGTGAAGTAGGGGTAGGCGCTGAAGCTTTCTTT.

The rearrangement joins TRBV10-3 to TRBJ2-1; D is possibly TRBD2 (7 bases). Per the germline V gene, CDR1 is ENHRY and CDR2 is SYGVKD. The CDR3 runs to 17 residues. V was pared by 2 bases and J by 2 bases, with 16 bases between. CDR3 in amino acids: CAISEPKGGAPYNEQFF. In nucleotides, the CDR3 is TGTGCCATCAGTGAGCCCAAAGGGGGGGCGCCCTACAATGAGCAGTTCTTC.

The chain employs TRBV20-1 and TRBJ2-3, with unresolved D. The V gene's germline CDR1 is DFQATT and CDR2 SNEGSKA (reference sequence). This CDR3 is built from 14 residues. V was pared by 5 bases and J by 0 bases, with 12 bases between. Here the CDR3 reads CSAVGVLSTDTQYF. The CDR3 region has the DNA TGCAGTGCTGTAGGCGTCCTTAGCACAGATACGCAGTATTTT.

In its sample, this clonotype was seen a few times. This chain links TRBV20-1 with TRBJ2-7; D unresolved. The germline V gene has CDR1 DFQATT and CDR2 SNEGSKA (reference sequence). V lost 1 base to trimming and J lost 6 bases, with 16 bases between them. The CDR3 has 14 residues. In DNA form, the CDR3 reads TGCAGTGCTAGAGTTTCTGGCTTTGCCTCCGAGCAGTACTTC. Its translation is CSARVSGFASEQYF.

The rearrangement uses TRBV20-1 and TRBJ2-1, with TRBD2 identical over 7 bases. The CDR3 length is 15 residues. CDR1 and CDR2 (germline): DFQATT, SNEGSKA (reference sequence). V shed 8 bases and J 4 bases; nucleotides not matched to a gene: 14. CDR3 in amino acids: CSSSVGGSMYNEQFF. The CDR3 nucleotides read TGCAGTTCCTCCGTGGGCGGGAGTATGTACAATGAGCAGTTCTTC.

The chain joins TRBV18 to TRBJ2-1, with D possibly TRBD2 on 6 matching bases. Germline values: CDR1 KGHSH, CDR2 LQKENI. V lost 0 bases to trimming and J lost 14 bases, with 11 bases between them. The CDR3 sequence is 12 residues long. In nucleotides, the CDR3 is TGTGCCAGCTCACCACCCGGAGGGCCTAAGTTCTTC. As protein: CASSPPGGPKFF.

This clonotype was observed at least ten times. The chain carries TRBV7-2 and TRBJ2-3; 7 bases fit TRBD1. J lost 3 bases, V lost 7 bases, and 10 bases had no gene match. The V gene's germline CDR1 is SGHTA and CDR2 FQGNSA. The CDR3 length is 15 residues. The CDR3 loop is CASTPQDRRTDTQYF. The CDR3 nucleotides are TGTGCCAGCACCCCACAGGACAGGCGAACAGATACGCAGTATTTT. Combining the CDR3 with reference TRBV7-2 and TRBJ2-3 gives the whole variable domain GAGVSQSPSNKVTEKGKDVELRCDPISGHTALYWYRQSLGQGLEFLIYFQGNSAPDKSGLPSDRFSAERTGGSVSTLTIQRTQQEDSAVYLCASTPQDRRTDTQYFGPGTRLTVL.

This clonotype turned up a few times. The V call is TRBV27, the J call TRBJ2-1; 7 bases match TRBD2. The CDR3 extends over 16 amino acids. The trim removed 5 bases at V and 6 bases at J, leaving 13 bases unmatched. CDR1 and CDR2 from the germline V gene are MNHEY and SMNVEV (reference sequence). The CDR3 protein is CASSLPQRTGGNEQFF. The DNA for the CDR3 is TGTGCCAGCAGTCTCCCACAGAGGACGGGAGGCAATGAGCAGTTCTTC.

This chain connects TRBV20-1 to TRBJ2-7; 12 nucleotides match TRBD2. Judging by the DNA end, TRBJ2-5 fits better; the J call may be wrong. CDR1 and CDR2 (germline): DFQATT, SNEGSKA (reference sequence). The CDR3 loop spans 21 amino acids. The DNA for the CDR3 is TGCAGTGCTAGAGTTCCCACCCCATGGACTAGCGGGATCCTGAAGCAGGAGACCCAGTACTTC. Residues: CSARVPTPWTSGILKQETQYF.

This clonotype was observed a handful of times. This rearrangement joins TRBV28 to TRBJ2-7; D unresolved. Looked up from germline, CDR1 is MDHEN and CDR2 is SYDVKM. Trimming took off 3 bases at V and 4 bases at J, with 22 bases between the two ends. There are 17 residues in the CDR3. Here the CDR3 reads CASSLAVGSPHRYEQYF. The CDR3 DNA sequence: TGTGCCAGCAGTTTGGCTGTTGGGTCTCCCCATAGGTACGAGCAGTACTTC.